This TCR beta chain was obtained from a study of regulatory T cells in long-lasting Graves disease. This clonotype appeared a few times. Its cognate antigen is unknown. Described time point: newly diagnosed GD, antithyroid drugs for less than 3 months. Making the TCR library involved RNA that had been extracted from PBMCs. CDR3-region Arm-PCR and iRepertoire HTBI primers produced the TCR beta libraries. Each CDR3 protein is one row after TCRdb ran MiXCR on the multiplex PCR reads. In the table there are just over 600,000 distinct CDR3 sequences, roughly 15% of which are singletons. Findings and limits, study-wide: The researchers studied only peripheral blood, not thyroid tissue. Those with persistent disease had in common more public clonotypes (about 2,700) than new patients (approximately 1,000).

Germline-derived CDR1 and CDR2 are SGHRS and YFSETQ. The V end lost 4 bases, the J end lost 9 bases, and 16 bases lay between the germline ends. The CDR3 has 14 residues. This same sample was also part of a study on T cells in Graves' hyperthyroidism and ophthalmopathy. That investigation notes: The HTBI primer set was used in a first-round RT-PCR of the TCR CDR3.

The rearrangement joins TRBV5-1 to TRBJ1-4, with a tentative D call TRBD1 (5 bases). This specimen was peripheral blood mononuclear cells (PBMCs), taken at new diagnosis, from a patient treated with antithyroid drugs. The receptor was isolated from a woman aged 25 to 39 with Graves disease. The CDR3 DNA is TGCGCCAGCAGCGTCGGACAAGGGTCCAAAAAACTGTTTTTT. The encoded protein is CASSVGQGSKKLFF.